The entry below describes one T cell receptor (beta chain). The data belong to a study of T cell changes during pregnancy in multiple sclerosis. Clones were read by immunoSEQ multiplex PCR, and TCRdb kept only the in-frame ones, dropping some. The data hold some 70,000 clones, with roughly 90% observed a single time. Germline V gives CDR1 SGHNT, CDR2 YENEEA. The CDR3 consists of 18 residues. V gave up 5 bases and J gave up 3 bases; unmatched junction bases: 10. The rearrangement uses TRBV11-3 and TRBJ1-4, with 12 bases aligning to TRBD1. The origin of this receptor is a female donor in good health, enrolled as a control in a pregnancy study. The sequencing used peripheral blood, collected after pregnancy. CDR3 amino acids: CASSSPGTGGAANEKLFF. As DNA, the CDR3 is TGTGCCAGCAGCAGTCCCGGGACAGGGGGCGCAGCTAATGAAAAACTGTTTTTT.